Below, 25 T cell receptor beta chains from the same sample are listed, as sequenced in a study of blood T cell repertoires in COVID-19 (dated by TCRdb to 2020 to 2021). Libraries came from the immunoSEQ multiplex PCR assay. TCRdb stores this immuneACCESS table with in-frame sequences only. Part of the clones is absent; in the studies checked, under half of the shortfall reflects unresolved V genes, and no reason is known for the rest. The sample table holds 250,000 to 300,000 clones, of which 80% to 90% were seen once. The top ten clones comprise less than 15% of the sample. The sample was peripheral blood. The receptors come from a woman in her 30s with COVID-19, enrolled during active disease.

This clone was recorded only once. The gene calls are TRBV4-1 and TRBJ1-5; D call uncertain. V was pared by 4 bases and J by 5 bases, with 12 bases between. Germline V gene sequence: CDR1 MGHRA, CDR2 YSYEKL. The CDR3 covers 14 residues. CDR3 nucleotides: TGCGCCAGCAGCCCATATTTGAGAGATCAGCCCCAGCATTTT. This codes for CASSPYLRDQPQHF.

This clone was seen once. The J gene is TRBJ2-3, the V gene TRBV6-5, with D possibly matching TRBD1 (6 bases). Germline CDR1 is MNHEY and CDR2 is SVGAGI. CDR3 length: 15 residues. Trimming took off 4 bases at V and 1 base at J, with 12 bases between the two ends. The CDR3: CASSSTGHGTDTQYF. CDR3 nucleotide sequence: TGTGCCAGCAGTTCTACAGGGCATGGCACAGATACGCAGTATTTT.

This chain connects TRBV7-8 to TRBJ1-2, with unresolved D. Germline CDR1 is SGHVS and CDR2 is FQNEAQ. V was clipped by 8 bases and J by 3 bases, with 16 bases between them. This CDR3 is 14 amino acids long. The CDR3 coding sequence is TGTGCCAGCGGGCGCGGGCGGCTAGACTATGGCTACACCTTC. Translated, it gives CASGRGRLDYGYTF.

V gene TRBV27 combines with J gene TRBJ1-2; D is ambiguous. Trimming took off 4 bases at V and 1 base at J, with 10 bases between the two ends. The CDR3 length is 14 residues. CDR1 is MNHEY, CDR2 SMNVEV, per germline (reference sequence). CDR3 residues: CASSSRVGNYGYTF. CDR3 DNA: TGTGCCAGCAGTTCGAGAGTTGGTAACTATGGCTACACCTTC.

V usage is TRBV27 and J usage is TRBJ2-1, with no clear D. This CDR3 contains 13 residues. Germline V CDR1 and CDR2: MNHEY, SMNVEV (reference sequence). Deletions cut 1 base from V and 7 bases from J, with 8 bases between. The CDR3 bases are TGTGCCAGCAGTTTATTGACTGGAAATGAGCAGTTCTTC. As protein: CASSLLTGNEQFF.

This sequence joins TRBV11-2 and TRBJ2-5; tentatively, D is TRBD2 (5 bases). V was clipped by 6 bases and J by 4 bases, with 21 bases between them. Looked up from germline, CDR1 is SGHAT and CDR2 is FQNNGV. The CDR3 spans 16 residues. The CDR3 nucleotides read TGTGCCAGCAGGGGCCCTGGGATTTTCGGAGGAGAGACCCAGTACTTC. Amino acid sequence: CASRGPGIFGGETQYF.

The V gene is TRBV3-1 (or the pseudogene TRBV3-2), the J gene TRBJ1-4, with D possibly matching TRBD1 (5 bases). This CDR3 spans 12 amino acids. V was clipped by 2 bases and J by 7 bases, with 5 bases between them. Germline values: CDR1 LGHDT, CDR2 YNNKEL (reference sequence). The DNA of the CDR3 is TGTGCCAGCAGCCAACAGGGTGAAAAACTGTTTTTT. Translating it yields CASSQQGEKLFF.

In nucleotides, the CDR3 is TGTGCCAGCACGGACCCAGGGCTGGAGCAGTACTTC. Translating gives CASTDPGLEQYF. The chain combines TRBV28 with TRBJ2-7; perhaps TRBD1 as D (5 bases). This CDR3 has 12 residues. The germline CDR1 and CDR2 sequences are MDHEN and SYDVKM. V gave up 7 bases and J gave up 7 bases, with 14 bases separating them. Filled out from reference TRBV28 and TRBJ2-7, the complete variable domain reads DVKVTQSSRYLVKRTGEKVFLECVQDMDHENMFWYRQDPGLGLRLIYFSYDVKMKEKGDIPEGYSVSREKKERFSLILESASTNQTSMYLCASTDPGLEQYFGPGTRLTVT.

This chain connects TRBV6-5 to TRBJ1-2; the match to TRBD1 covers 10 bases. Germline V gene lookup returns CDR1 MNHEY and CDR2 SVGAGI. V lost 6 bases and J lost 4; bases outside the gene matches: 5. The CDR3 runs 14 residues. CDR3 amino acids: CASSQDRGSYGYTF. As DNA, the CDR3 is TGTGCCAGCAGCCAGGACAGGGGGAGCTATGGCTACACCTTC.

The V gene is TRBV5-4, the J gene TRBJ2-7, with TRBD2 matching over 7 bases. Losses at the gene ends were 2 bases for V and 2 bases for J; bases not matched to a gene: 10. In germline, CDR1 is SGHNT, CDR2 YYREEE (reference sequence). The CDR3 runs 16 residues. This CDR3 is CASSFMVGGVPYEQYF. As DNA, the CDR3 is TGTGCCAGCAGCTTCATGGTTGGGGGGGTCCCCTACGAGCAGTACTTC.

The gene calls are TRBV2 and TRBJ1-1, with TRBD1 identical over 10 bases. The V segment lost 6 bases and the J segment 6 bases; nucleotides outside the gene matches: 13. CDR3 size: 16 residues. CDR1 and CDR2 (germline): SNHLY, FYNNEI. CDR3 in amino acids: CASRAGTGAHNAEAFF. The CDR3 DNA reads as TGTGCCAGCAGGGCTGGGACAGGGGCTCACAATGCTGAAGCTTTCTTT. Looking up the rest from reference TRBV2 and TRBJ1-1 gives the full variable domain: EPEVTQTPSHQVTQMGQEVILRCVPISNHLYFYWYRQILGQKVEFLVSFYNNEISEKSEIFDDQFSVERPDGSNFTLKIRSTKLEDSAMYFCASRAGTGAHNAEAFFGQGTRLTVV.

Details on this clone: This sample also contains other DNA sequences that code for the same CDR3. V is TRBV18 and J is TRBJ2-7; D unresolved. The CDR3 is 13 residues long. The V end was cut by 0 bases, the J end by 0 bases, with 3 bases between. Germline CDR1 reads KGHSH; CDR2 reads LQKENI. CDR3: CASSPPSSYEQYF. The CDR3 DNA is TGTGCCAGCTCACCACCGAGCTCCTACGAGCAGTACTTC. The whole variable domain, filled in from reference TRBV18 and TRBJ2-7, reads NAGVMQNPRHLVRRRGQEARLRCSPMKGHSHVYWYRQLPEEGLKFMVYLQKENIIDESGMPKERFSAEFPKEGPSILRIQQVVRGDSAAYFCASSPPSSYEQYFGPGTRLTVT.

The rearrangement links TRBV7-8 to TRBJ1-6, with a weak D call TRBD1 (5 bases). This CDR3 comprises 16 residues. V was shortened by 1 base and J by 5 bases, with 12 bases between the two germline ends. Germline assignment: CDR1 SGHVS and CDR2 FQNEAQ. This chain's CDR3 is CASSLESGQNNSPLHF. The CDR3 DNA is TGTGCCAGCAGCTTAGAGTCAGGACAAAATAATTCACCCCTCCACTTT.

This clone was recorded at least ten times. The chain recombines TRBV28 with TRBJ1-5; D possibly corresponds to TRBD1 (6 bases). Trimming removed 3 bases from V and 6 bases from J, with 9 bases in between. The CDR3 runs to 13 residues. Germline assignment: CDR1 MDHEN and CDR2 SYDVKM. The chain's CDR3 is CASSFTQGQPQHF. CDR3 DNA: TGTGCCAGCAGTTTTACACAGGGTCAGCCCCAGCATTTT.

V is TRBV7-9 and J is TRBJ2-3; 10 bases are a match to TRBD1. The CDR3 is 16 amino acids. With V trimmed by 5 bases and J by 7 bases, 12 bases remained unmatched. Germline V gives CDR1 SEHNR, CDR2 FQNEAQ (reference sequence). CDR3 region: CASSPPGQGPSYTQYF. The CDR3 nucleotides are TGTGCCAGCAGCCCACCGGGACAGGGGCCATCATATACGCAGTATTTT.

The chain is built from TRBV28 and TRBJ1-5; TRBD1 is a possible D gene (5 bases). V gave up 5 bases and J gave up 6 bases, with 11 bases separating them. Germline V lookup: CDR1 MDHEN, CDR2 SYDVKM. This CDR3 has 13 residues. CDR3 DNA sequence: TGTGCCAGCAGTCCGTGGGGGGGTCAGCCCCAGCATTTT. Its protein is CASSPWGGQPQHF.

V gene TRBV5-1 combines with J gene TRBJ2-7; no clear D gene. Trimming shortened V by 0 bases and J by 5 bases, and 6 bases separated the two germline ends. The CDR3 contains 12 residues. Germline V gives CDR1 SGHRS, CDR2 YFSETQ. The CDR3 loop reads CASSLAGDEQYF. In DNA form, the CDR3 reads TGCGCCAGCAGCTTGGCAGGCGACGAGCAGTACTTC.

The chain couples TRBV28 to TRBJ2-1; possible D gene TRBD1, 6 bases. V lost 11 bases and J 6 bases, leaving 26 bases between the germline ends. Germline CDR1 MDHEN, CDR2 SYDVKM. This CDR3 has 16 residues. The CDR3 nucleotides are TGTGCCGCCCACAACCGCAGGGGCCGGGGACCCAATGAGCAGTTCTTC. Its translation: CAAHNRRGRGPNEQFF.

This clone was observed many times. The chain is built from TRBV7-9 and TRBJ2-2; 7 bases align to TRBD1. The CDR3 extends over 14 amino acids. V lost 4 bases and J lost 8; bases outside the gene matches: 7. CDR1 and CDR2 (germline): SEHNR, FQNEAQ (reference sequence). The CDR3 region has the DNA TGTGCCAGCAGCTCATCGGACAGGAGGGGGGAGCTGTTTTTT. It translates to CASSSSDRRGELFF.

The chain carries TRBV29-1 and TRBJ1-2; 12 nucleotides align to TRBD1. J gave up 5 bases and V 3 bases, and 7 bases lay outside the gene matches. The germline CDR1 and CDR2 sequences are SQVTM and ANQGSEA. This CDR3 is built from 15 residues. The CDR3 DNA follows: TGCAGCGTTGAGTCTGGGACAGGGGGCTTGTATGGCTACACCTTC. Translated: CSVESGTGGLYGYTF.

The chain links TRBV3-1 (or the pseudogene TRBV3-2) to TRBJ2-6; D perhaps matches TRBD2 (6 bases). In germline, CDR1 is LGHDT, CDR2 YNNKEL (reference sequence). V lost 5 bases and J 1 base, leaving 15 bases between the germline ends. The CDR3 has 17 residues. The CDR3 here is CASSYSPRGSGANVLTF. In DNA, the CDR3 is TGTGCCAGCAGCTATTCTCCTCGGGGGTCTGGGGCCAACGTCCTGACTTTC.

The rearrangement links TRBV12-3 or TRBV12-4 to TRBJ2-7, with a possible D match to TRBD2 (6 bases). V lost 4 bases and J lost 5, with 12 bases in between. The CDR3 loop spans 13 amino acids. CDR3 nucleotide sequence: TGTGCCAGCAGTTCGGGCGGGGTACACGAGCAGTACTTC. Translating gives CASSSGGVHEQYF.

This chain joins TRBV27 and TRBJ1-4, with D possibly matching TRBD1 (5 bases). V lost 5 bases and J lost 4, with 14 bases in between. CDR1 MNHEY and CDR2 SMNVEV come from the germline V gene (reference sequence). The CDR3 covers 15 residues. CDR3 coding DNA: TGTGCCAGCAGTCCACCCGACAGCCTTAATGAAAAACTGTTTTTT. It encodes CASSPPDSLNEKLFF.

V and J are TRBV6-6 and TRBJ2-2; possible D gene TRBD1, 5 bases. CDR3 length equals 13 residues. Trimming removed 4 bases at V and 8 bases at J, with 11 bases between. Germline V gene sequence: CDR1 MNHNY, CDR2 SVGAGI (reference sequence). The CDR3 DNA reads as TGTGCCAGCAGTTTTCAGGGTACGGGGGAGCTGTTTTTT. It encodes CASSFQGTGELFF.

V and J are TRBV6-6 and TRBJ2-7, with a possible D match to TRBD1 (5 bases). The CDR3 sequence is 13 residues long. Germline CDR1 and CDR2: MNHNY and SVGAGI (reference sequence). V was shortened by 2 bases and J by 2 bases, with 7 bases between the two germline ends. For the CDR3, the DNA is TGTGCCAGCAGTTACGCAGGGACCTACGAGCAGTACTTC. Translation: CASSYAGTYEQYF.